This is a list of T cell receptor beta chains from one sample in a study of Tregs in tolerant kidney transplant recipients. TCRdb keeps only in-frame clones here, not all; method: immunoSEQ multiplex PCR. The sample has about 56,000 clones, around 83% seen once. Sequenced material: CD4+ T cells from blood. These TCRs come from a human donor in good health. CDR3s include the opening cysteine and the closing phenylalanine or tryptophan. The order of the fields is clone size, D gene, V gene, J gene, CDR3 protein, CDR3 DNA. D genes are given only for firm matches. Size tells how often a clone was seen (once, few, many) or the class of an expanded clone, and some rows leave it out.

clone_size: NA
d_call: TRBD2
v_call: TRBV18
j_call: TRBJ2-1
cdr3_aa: CASSQRLAGGPHNEQFF
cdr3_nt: TGTGCCAGCTCCCAACGACTAGCGGGGGGCCCCCACAATGAGCAGTTCTTC

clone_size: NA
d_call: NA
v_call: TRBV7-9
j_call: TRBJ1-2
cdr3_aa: CASSLAGGNYGYTF
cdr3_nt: TGTGCCAGCAGCTTAGCAGGCGGGAACTATGGCTACACCTTC

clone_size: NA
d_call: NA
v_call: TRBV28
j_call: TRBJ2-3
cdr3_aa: CASSPNWEDTQYF
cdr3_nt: TGTGCCAGCAGCCCAAATTGGGAGGATACGCAGTATTTT

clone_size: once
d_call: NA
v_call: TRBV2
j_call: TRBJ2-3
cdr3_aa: CASSGASRGTDTQYF
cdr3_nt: TGTGCCAGCTCGGGGGCTAGCCGGGGCACAGATACGCAGTATTTT

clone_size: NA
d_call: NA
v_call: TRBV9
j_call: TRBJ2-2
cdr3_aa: CASSVGLEKDTGELFF
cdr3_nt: TGTGCCAGCAGCGTAGGGTTGGAAAAGGACACCGGGGAGCTGTTTTTT

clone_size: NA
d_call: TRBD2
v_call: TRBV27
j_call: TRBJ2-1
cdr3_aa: CASTSWGGSSYNEQFF
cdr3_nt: TGTGCCAGCACCTCGTGGGGGGGAAGCTCCTACAATGAGCAGTTCTTC

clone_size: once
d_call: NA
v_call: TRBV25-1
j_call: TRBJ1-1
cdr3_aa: CASSALHNTEAFF
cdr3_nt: TGTGCCAGCTCCGCCCTTCATAACACTGAAGCTTTCTTT

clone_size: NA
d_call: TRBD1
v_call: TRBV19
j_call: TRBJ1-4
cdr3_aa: CATRGDSGGKLFF
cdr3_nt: TGTGCCACTCGAGGGGACAGCGGGGGAAAACTGTTTTTT

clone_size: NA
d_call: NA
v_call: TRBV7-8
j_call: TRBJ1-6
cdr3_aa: CASSMGSTNSPLHF
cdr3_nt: TGTGCCAGCAGCATGGGCTCCACTAATTCACCCCTCCACTTT

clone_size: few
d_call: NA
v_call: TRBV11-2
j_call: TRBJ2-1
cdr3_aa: CASSLGIADNEQFF
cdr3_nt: TGTGCCAGCAGCTTAGGTATAGCGGACAATGAGCAGTTCTTC

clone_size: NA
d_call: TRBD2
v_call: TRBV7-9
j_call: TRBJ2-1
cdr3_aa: CASSSLALGTSWYEQFF
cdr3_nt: TGTGCCAGCAGCTCTCTTGCCCTCGGGACTAGTTGGTATGAGCAGTTCTTC

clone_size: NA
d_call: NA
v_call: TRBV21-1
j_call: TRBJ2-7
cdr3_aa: CASSKIEDVVNLHEQYF
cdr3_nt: TGTGCCAGCAGCAAGATCGAGGACGTGGTCAATTTGCACGAGCAGTACTTC

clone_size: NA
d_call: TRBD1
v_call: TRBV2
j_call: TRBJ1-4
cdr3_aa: CASKLGQGEEKLFF
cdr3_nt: TGTGCCAGCAAGCTGGGACAGGGCGAGGAAAAACTGTTTTTT

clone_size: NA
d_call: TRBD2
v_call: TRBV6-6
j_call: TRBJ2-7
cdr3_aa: CASRAASGRGTYEQYF
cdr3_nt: TGTGCCAGCAGAGCGGCTAGCGGGAGAGGAACCTACGAGCAGTACTTC

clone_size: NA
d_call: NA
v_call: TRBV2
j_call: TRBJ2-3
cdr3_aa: CASNPGGDTQYF
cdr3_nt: TGTGCCAGCAATCCCGGAGGAGATACGCAGTATTTT

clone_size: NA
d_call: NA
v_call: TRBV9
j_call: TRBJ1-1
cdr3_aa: CASSVARDAIVEDTEAFF
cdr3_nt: TGTGCCAGCAGCGTAGCTCGAGACGCGATTGTGGAGGACACTGAAGCTTTCTTT

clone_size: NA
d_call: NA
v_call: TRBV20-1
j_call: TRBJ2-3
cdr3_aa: CSVHTTDTQYF
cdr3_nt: TGCAGTGTCCACACCACAGATACGCAGTATTTT

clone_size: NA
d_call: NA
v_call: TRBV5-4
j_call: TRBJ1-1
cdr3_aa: CASSLAEWYASTEAFF
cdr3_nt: TGTGCCAGCAGCTTGGCTGAATGGTACGCTTCCACTGAAGCTTTCTTT

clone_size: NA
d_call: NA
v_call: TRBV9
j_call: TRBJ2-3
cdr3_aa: CASSVPSRDTQYF
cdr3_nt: TGTGCCAGCAGCGTCCCCTCGAGAGATACGCAGTATTTT